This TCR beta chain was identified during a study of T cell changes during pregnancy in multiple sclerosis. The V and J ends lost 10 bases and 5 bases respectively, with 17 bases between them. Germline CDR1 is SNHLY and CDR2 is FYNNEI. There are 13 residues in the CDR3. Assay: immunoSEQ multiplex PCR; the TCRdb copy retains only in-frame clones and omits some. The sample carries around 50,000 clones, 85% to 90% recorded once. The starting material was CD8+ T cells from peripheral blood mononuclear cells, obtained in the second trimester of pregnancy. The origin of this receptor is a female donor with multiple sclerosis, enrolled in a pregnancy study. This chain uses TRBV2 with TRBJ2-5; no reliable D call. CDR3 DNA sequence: TGTGCCACCCCCCACGTAGAAACCGAGACCCAGTACTTC. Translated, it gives CATPHVETETQYF.